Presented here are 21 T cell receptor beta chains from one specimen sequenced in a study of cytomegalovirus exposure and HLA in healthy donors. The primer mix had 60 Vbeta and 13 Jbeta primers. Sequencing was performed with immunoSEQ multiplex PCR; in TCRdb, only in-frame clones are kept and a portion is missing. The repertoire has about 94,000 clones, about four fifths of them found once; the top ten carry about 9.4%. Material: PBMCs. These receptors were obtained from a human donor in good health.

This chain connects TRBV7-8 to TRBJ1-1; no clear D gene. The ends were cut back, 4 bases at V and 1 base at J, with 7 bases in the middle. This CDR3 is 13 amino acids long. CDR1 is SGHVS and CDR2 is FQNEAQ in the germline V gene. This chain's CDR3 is CASSYRQNTEAFF. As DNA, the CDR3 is TGTGCCAGCAGCTACAGACAGAACACTGAAGCTTTCTTT.

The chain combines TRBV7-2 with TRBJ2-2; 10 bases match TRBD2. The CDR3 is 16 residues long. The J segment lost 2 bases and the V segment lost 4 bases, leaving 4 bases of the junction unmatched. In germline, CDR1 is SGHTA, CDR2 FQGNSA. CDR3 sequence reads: CASSSSGGINTGELFF. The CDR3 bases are TGTGCCAGCAGCTCTAGCGGGGGCATTAACACCGGGGAGCTGTTTTTT. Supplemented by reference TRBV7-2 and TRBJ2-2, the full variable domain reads GAGVSQSPSNKVTEKGKDVELRCDPISGHTALYWYRQSLGQGLEFLIYFQGNSAPDKSGLPSDRFSAERTGGSVSTLTIQRTQQEDSAVYLCASSSSGGINTGELFFGEGSRLTVL.

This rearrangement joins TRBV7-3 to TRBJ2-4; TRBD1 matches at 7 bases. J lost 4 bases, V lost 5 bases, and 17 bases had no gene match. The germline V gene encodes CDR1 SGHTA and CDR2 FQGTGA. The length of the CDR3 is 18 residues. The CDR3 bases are TGTGCCAGCAGCCCCGGGACAGATAAGCCCTTAGGGAAAAACATTCAGTACTTC. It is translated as CASSPGTDKPLGKNIQYF.

The CDR3 DNA is TGTGCCAGCAGAAGACAGGGTCCGAACACTGAAGCTTTCTTT. Its protein product is CASRRQGPNTEAFF. The chain links TRBV28 to TRBJ1-1; the match to TRBD1 covers 7 bases. Germline trimming cut 6 bases from V and 1 base from J; bases unmatched to any gene: 5. Germline V gene data show CDR1 as MDHEN and CDR2 as SYDVKM. The CDR3 covers 14 residues.

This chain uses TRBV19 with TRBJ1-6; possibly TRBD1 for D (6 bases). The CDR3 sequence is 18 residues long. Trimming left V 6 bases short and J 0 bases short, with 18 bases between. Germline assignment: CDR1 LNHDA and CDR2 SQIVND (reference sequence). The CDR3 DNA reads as TGTGCCAGTAGCCAGTCTATACCAGGGGACTCCTATAATTCACCCCTCCACTTT. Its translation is CASSQSIPGDSYNSPLHF. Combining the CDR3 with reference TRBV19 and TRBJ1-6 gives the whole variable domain DGGITQSPKYLFRKEGQNVTLSCEQNLNHDAMYWYRQDPGQGLRLIYYSQIVNDFQKGDIAEGYSVSREKKESFPLTVTSAQKNPTAFYLCASSQSIPGDSYNSPLHFGNGTRLTVT.

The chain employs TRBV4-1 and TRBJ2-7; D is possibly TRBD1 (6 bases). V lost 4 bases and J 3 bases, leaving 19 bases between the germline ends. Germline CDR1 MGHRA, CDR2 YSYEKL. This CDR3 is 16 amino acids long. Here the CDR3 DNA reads TGCGCCAGCAGCCCGCTCTTTGGACAGTCCCTCTACGAGCAGTACTTC. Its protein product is CASSPLFGQSLYEQYF.

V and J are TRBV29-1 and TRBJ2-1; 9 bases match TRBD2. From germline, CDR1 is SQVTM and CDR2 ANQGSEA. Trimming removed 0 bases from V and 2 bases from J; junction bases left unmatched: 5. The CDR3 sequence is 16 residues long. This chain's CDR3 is CSVEDGGGRAYNEQFF. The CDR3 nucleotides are TGCAGCGTTGAAGATGGGGGCGGGAGGGCCTACAATGAGCAGTTCTTC.

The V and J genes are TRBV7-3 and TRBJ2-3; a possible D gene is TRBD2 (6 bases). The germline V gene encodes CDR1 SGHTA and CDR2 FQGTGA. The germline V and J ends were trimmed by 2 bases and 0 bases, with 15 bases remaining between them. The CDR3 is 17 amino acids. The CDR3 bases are TGTGCCAGCAGCTTAGCGGGGTCCAGCGGGAGCACAGATACGCAGTATTTT. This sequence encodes CASSLAGSSGSTDTQYF.

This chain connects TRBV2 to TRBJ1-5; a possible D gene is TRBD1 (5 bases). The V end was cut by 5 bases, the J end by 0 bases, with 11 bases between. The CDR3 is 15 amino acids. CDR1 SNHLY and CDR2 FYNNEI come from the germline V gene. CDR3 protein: CASSLRGGSNQPQHF. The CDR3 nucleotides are TGTGCCAGCAGTCTCCGGGGGGGTAGCAATCAGCCCCAGCATTTT.

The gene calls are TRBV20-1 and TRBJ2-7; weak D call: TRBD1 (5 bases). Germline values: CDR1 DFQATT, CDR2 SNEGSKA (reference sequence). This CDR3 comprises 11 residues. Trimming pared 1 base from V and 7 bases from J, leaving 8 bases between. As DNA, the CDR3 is TGCAGTGCTAGAGTCCCAGGGGAGCAGTACTTC. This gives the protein CSARVPGEQYF.

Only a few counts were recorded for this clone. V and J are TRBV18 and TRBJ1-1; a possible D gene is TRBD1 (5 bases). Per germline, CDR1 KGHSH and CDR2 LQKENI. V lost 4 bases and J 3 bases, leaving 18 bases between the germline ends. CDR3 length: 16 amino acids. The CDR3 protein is CASSRREARVDTEAFF. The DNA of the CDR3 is TGTGCCAGCTCACGGCGGGAGGCCAGGGTTGACACTGAAGCTTTCTTT.

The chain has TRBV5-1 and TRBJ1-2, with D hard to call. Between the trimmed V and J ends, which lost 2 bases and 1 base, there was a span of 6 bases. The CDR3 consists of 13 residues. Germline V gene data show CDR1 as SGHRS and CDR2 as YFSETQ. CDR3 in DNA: TGCGCCAGCAGCTTTGAGGGTAACTATGGCTACACCTTC. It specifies CASSFEGNYGYTF.

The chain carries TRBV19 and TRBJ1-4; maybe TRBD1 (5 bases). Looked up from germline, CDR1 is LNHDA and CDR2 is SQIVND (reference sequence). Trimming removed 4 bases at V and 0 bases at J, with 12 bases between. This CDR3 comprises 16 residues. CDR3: CASSRQGRTTNEKLFF. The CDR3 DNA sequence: TGTGCCAGTAGTAGGCAGGGCCGAACAACTAATGAAAAACTGTTTTTT. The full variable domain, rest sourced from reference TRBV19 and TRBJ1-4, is DGGITQSPKYLFRKEGQNVTLSCEQNLNHDAMYWYRQDPGQGLRLIYYSQIVNDFQKGDIAEGYSVSREKKESFPLTVTSAQKNPTAFYLCASSRQGRTTNEKLFFGSGTQLSVL.

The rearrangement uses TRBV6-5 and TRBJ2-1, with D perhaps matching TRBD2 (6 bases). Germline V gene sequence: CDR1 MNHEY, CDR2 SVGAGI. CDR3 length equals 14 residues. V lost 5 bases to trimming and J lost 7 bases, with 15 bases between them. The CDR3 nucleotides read TGTGCCAGCAGTACATTGGGACTGGGAAATGAGCAGTTCTTC. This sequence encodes CASSTLGLGNEQFF.

The CDR3 protein is CASNQAGGRYYNEQFF. CDR3 nucleotides: TGTGCCAGCAACCAAGCGGGAGGGCGATACTACAATGAGCAGTTCTTC. The chain combines TRBV7-2 with TRBJ2-1, with 10 positions matching TRBD2. The germline gives CDR1 SGHTA, CDR2 FQGNSA. This CDR3 comprises 16 residues. V shed 7 bases and J 3 bases; nucleotides not matched to a gene: 9.

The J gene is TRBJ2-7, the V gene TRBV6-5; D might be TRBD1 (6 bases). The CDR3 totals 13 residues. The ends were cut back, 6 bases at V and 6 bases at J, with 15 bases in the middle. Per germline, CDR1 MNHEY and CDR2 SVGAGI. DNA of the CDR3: TGTGCCAGCAGGGACAGATCTGTGTTCGAGCAGTACTTC. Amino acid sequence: CASRDRSVFEQYF.

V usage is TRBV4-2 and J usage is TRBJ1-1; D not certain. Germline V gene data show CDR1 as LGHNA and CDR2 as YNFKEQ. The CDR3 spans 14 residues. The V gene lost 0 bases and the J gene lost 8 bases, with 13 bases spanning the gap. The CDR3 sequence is CASSQDPHQLEAFF. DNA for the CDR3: TGTGCCAGCAGCCAAGATCCACACCAATTGGAAGCTTTCTTT.

The CDR3 is CASSPTGIIAYEQYF. The CDR3 nucleotides read TGTGCCAGCAGTCCTACAGGAATAATAGCCTACGAGCAGTACTTC. The chain couples TRBV27 to TRBJ2-7; tentative D call: TRBD1 (5 bases). The CDR3 covers 15 residues. Germline-derived CDR1 and CDR2 are MNHEY and SMNVEV (reference sequence). The V gene lost 5 bases and the J gene lost 2 bases, with 16 bases spanning the gap.

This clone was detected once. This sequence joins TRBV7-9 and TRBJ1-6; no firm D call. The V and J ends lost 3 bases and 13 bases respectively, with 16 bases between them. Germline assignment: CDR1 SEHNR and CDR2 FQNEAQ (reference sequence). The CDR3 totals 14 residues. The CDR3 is CASSFGNRSSPLHF. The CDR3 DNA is TGTGCCAGCAGCTTTGGCAACCGAAGTTCTCCCCTCCACTTT.

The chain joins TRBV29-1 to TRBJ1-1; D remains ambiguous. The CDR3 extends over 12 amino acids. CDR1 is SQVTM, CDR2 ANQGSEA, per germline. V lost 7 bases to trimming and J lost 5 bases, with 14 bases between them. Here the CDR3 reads CSGKVSRTEAFF. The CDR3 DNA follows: TGCAGCGGGAAGGTTTCGAGGACTGAAGCTTTCTTT.

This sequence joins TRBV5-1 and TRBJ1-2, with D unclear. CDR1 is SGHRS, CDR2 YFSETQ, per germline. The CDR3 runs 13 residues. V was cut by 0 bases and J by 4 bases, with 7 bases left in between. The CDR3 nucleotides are TGCGCCAGCAGCTTGGGACTGCCCTATGGCTACACCTTC. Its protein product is CASSLGLPYGYTF.